This entry lists 5 T cell receptor beta chains sequenced from one sample in a study of spatial heterogeneity in lung cancer. TCRdb re-analysed the 5' RACE reads in MiXCR, keeping a single row per CDR3 protein. The profile shows about 1,100 distinct CDR3 sequences, around 50% of them singletons. Time point: sample taken at primary tumor resection. No cells were sorted before sequencing. The whole RNA sequenced was extracted from tumor, nontumor lung or frozen PBMC. The material sequenced was PBMCs, taken at surgery. These receptors were taken from a male donor with early-stage non-small cell lung cancer.

With respect to this clonotype: This beta chain represents an off-target read in a library built for alpha chains; its size is of limited meaning. The chain employs TRBV5-1 and TRBJ2-7; D perhaps matches TRBD1 (6 bases). The V end lost 4 bases, the J end lost 2 bases, and 16 bases lay between the germline ends. Germline CDR1 SGHRS, CDR2 YFSETQ. This CDR3 comprises 15 residues. CDR3: CASSPWSGETYEQYF. The CDR3 nucleotides are TGCGCCAGCAGCCCATGGTCAGGGGAAACCTACGAGCAGTACTTC.

About this clonotype: Little can be read into the size of this beta chain, an off-target read in a library designed for alpha chains. The chain recombines TRBV10-1 with TRBJ2-7; D gene unclear. V gave up 2 bases and J gave up 4 bases, with 3 bases separating them. The CDR3 extends over 11 amino acids. The germline gives CDR1 WNHNN, CDR2 SYGVQD (reference sequence). The CDR3 region is CASSEGYEQYF. The CDR3, as DNA: TGCGCCAGCAGTGAGGGATACGAGCAGTACTTC.

Details on this clonotype: This beta chain represents an off-target read in a library built for alpha chains; its size is of limited meaning. This rearrangement joins TRBV10-3 to TRBJ2-4; 9 positions match TRBD2. CDR1 is ENHRY, CDR2 SYGVKD, per germline. The CDR3 length is 15 residues. Germline trimming cut 5 bases from V and 0 bases from J; bases unmatched to any gene: 2. The CDR3 coding sequence is TGTGCCATCAGTTATAGCGGGGGAGCCAAAAACATTCAGTACTTC. This translates into CAISYSGGAKNIQYF.

With regard to this clonotype: Because the library targeted alpha chains, this beta chain is an off-target read whose size means little. This chain links TRBV7-9 with TRBJ2-1; tentative D call: TRBD1 (6 bases). The length of the CDR3 is 15 residues. Trimming removed 1 base from V and 5 bases from J, with 12 bases in between. Germline loops: CDR1 SEHNR, CDR2 FQNEAQ (reference sequence). The CDR3 bases are TGTGCCAGCAGCTTAGGGGGGCTCCCTCACAATGAGCAGTTCTTC. It codes for CASSLGGLPHNEQFF. Supplemented by reference TRBV7-9 and TRBJ2-1, the full variable domain reads DTGVSQNPRHKITKRGQNVTFRCDPISEHNRLYWYRQTLGQGPEFLTYFQNEAQLEKSRLLSDRFSAERPKGSFSTLEIQRTEQGDSAMYLCASSLGGLPHNEQFFGPGTRLTVL.

In regard to this clonotype: This beta chain represents an off-target read in a library built for alpha chains; its size is of limited meaning. The CDR3 sequence: CASIEAGSLSGANVLTF. Written as DNA, the CDR3 is TGTGCCAGCATTGAGGCAGGGAGCCTCTCTGGGGCCAACGTCCTGACTTTC. The V gene is TRBV2, the J gene TRBJ2-6, with D perhaps TRBD1 or TRBD2 (5 bases each). The germline V gene encodes CDR1 SNHLY and CDR2 FYNNEI. The CDR3 is 17 amino acids. Between the trimmed V and J ends, which lost 7 bases and 0 bases, there was a span of 16 bases.